One and the same sample provided the 30 T cell receptor beta chains below, sequenced in a study of radiotherapy plus CTLA-4 blockade in lung cancer. The method was immunoSEQ multiplex PCR; TCRdb's version includes in-frame clones alone and lacks a portion of them. The data hold about 51,000 clones, with about three quarters observed a single time. The source material was peripheral blood, sampled from a patient treated with radiotherapy plus ipilimumab. The receptors shown here come from a human donor with non-small cell lung cancer whose response to radiotherapy plus ipilimumab could not be evaluated.

The chain uses TRBV7-9 and TRBJ2-1, with D maybe TRBD1 (6 bases). The CDR3 is 16 residues long. Germline-derived CDR1 and CDR2 are SEHNR and FQNEAQ (reference sequence). V shed 7 bases and J shed 7 bases, with 23 bases lying between them. As DNA, the CDR3 is TGTGCCAGCACCCGGGCCTCGCTCGGAAGGGGGAATGAGCAGTTCTTC. This gives the protein CASTRASLGRGNEQFF.

The V and J genes are TRBV6-1 and TRBJ1-6; no reliable D call. Germline V gene sequence: CDR1 MNHNS, CDR2 SASEGT. V was clipped by 7 bases and J by 10 bases, with 20 bases between them. CDR3 size: 15 residues. The CDR3 nucleotides read TGTGCCAGCACCCCGGAGCGCCGCGCTTACTCACCCCTCCACTTT. Its protein product is CASTPERRAYSPLHF.

This clone came up a few times. V gene TRBV7-3 combines with J gene TRBJ2-1; tentatively, D is TRBD2 (6 bases). CDR1 and CDR2 (germline): SGHTA, FQGTGA. The CDR3 is made up of 16 amino acids. The V and J ends lost 5 bases and 2 bases respectively, with 16 bases between them. The CDR3 is CASSRAPGVAYNEQFF. The CDR3 DNA sequence: TGTGCCAGCAGCCGAGCTCCGGGGGTGGCCTACAATGAGCAGTTCTTC.

The chain is built from TRBV9 and TRBJ2-1; 7 positions agree with TRBD2. The CDR3 is 15 residues long. Germline CDR1 SGDLS, CDR2 YYNGEE. V trimming: 0 bases; J trimming: 4 bases; junction bases outside the gene matches: 4. The CDR3 region has the DNA TGTGCCAGCAGCGTAGTAGGGGAGGGATACAATGAGCAGTTCTTC. Translating gives CASSVVGEGYNEQFF.

This clone was counted once. The CDR3 loop reads CASSQDPQGSSYEQYF. The DNA for the CDR3 is TGCGCCAGCAGCCAAGATCCCCAGGGGAGTTCATACGAGCAGTACTTC. This rearrangement joins TRBV4-1 to TRBJ2-7, with a tentative D call TRBD1 (6 bases). In germline, CDR1 is MGHRA, CDR2 YSYEKL. The V gene lost 0 bases and the J gene lost 4 bases, with 16 bases spanning the gap. This CDR3 contains 16 residues.

The rearrangement joins TRBV25-1 to TRBJ2-3; D is unresolved. Per germline, CDR1 MGHDK and CDR2 SYGVNS. The CDR3 is 12 amino acids. V was pared by 3 bases and J by 12 bases, with 13 bases between. Written as DNA, the CDR3 is TGTGCCAGCAGTGACCCCGGGTTGGCTCAGTATTTT. Its translation is CASSDPGLAQYF.

This clone was detected only a few times. The chain combines TRBV4-3 with TRBJ1-3; D is uncertain. Between the trimmed V and J ends, which lost 3 bases and 0 bases, there was a span of 12 bases. This CDR3 is 16 amino acids long. Germline V gene lookup returns CDR1 LGHNA and CDR2 YSLEER. The CDR3 DNA follows: TGCGCCAGCAGCCAGCTCATCACCGGCTCTGGAAACACCATATATTTT. Translating gives CASSQLITGSGNTIYF.

V and J are TRBV19 and TRBJ2-1, with 16 bases fitting TRBD2. The CDR3 spans 17 residues. From germline, CDR1 is LNHDA and CDR2 SQIVND (reference sequence). Losses at the gene ends were 1 base for V and 6 bases for J; bases not matched to a gene: 3. CDR3 sequence reads: CASSIVGTSGRANEQFF. Written as DNA, the CDR3 is TGTGCCAGTAGTATAGTGGGGACTAGCGGGAGGGCCAATGAGCAGTTCTTC.

The rearrangement uses TRBV7-8 and TRBJ1-2, with D tentatively TRBD1 (5 bases). Germline V gene data show CDR1 as SGHVS and CDR2 as FQNEAQ. Trimming left V 1 base short and J 2 bases short, with 8 bases between. The CDR3 consists of 14 residues. CDR3 amino acids: CASSLVGHNYGYTF. The CDR3 DNA reads TGTGCCAGCAGCTTAGTGGGGCACAACTATGGCTACACCTTC.

The genes are TRBV5-1 and TRBJ1-1, with TRBD1 as a possible D gene (5 bases). With 4 bases removed from V and 6 bases from J, the gap between germline ends came to 13 bases. From germline, CDR1 is SGHRS and CDR2 YFSETQ. This CDR3 spans 13 amino acids. CDR3 residues: CASSRERGPEAFF. The CDR3, as DNA: TGCGCCAGCAGCCGAGAAAGGGGCCCTGAAGCTTTCTTT.

The chain links TRBV6-5 to TRBJ2-3; no definite D call. The CDR3 is made up of 14 amino acids. Looked up from germline, CDR1 is MNHEY and CDR2 is SVGAGI. V shed 0 bases and J shed 1 base, with 5 bases lying between them. The CDR3 here is CASSYSSGTDTQYF. In nucleotides, the CDR3 is TGTGCCAGCAGTTACTCCAGTGGCACAGATACGCAGTATTTT.

The chain carries TRBV7-9 and TRBJ2-3, with a weak D call TRBD2 (6 bases). Germline CDR1 reads SEHNR; CDR2 reads FQNEAQ (reference sequence). The CDR3 has 16 amino acids. Trimming stripped 1 base from V and 2 bases from J, with 13 bases between. The CDR3 DNA reads as TGTGCCAGCAGCTTAGGGGCGGGGAGTAACACAGATACGCAGTATTTT. This translates into CASSLGAGSNTDTQYF.

The V and J genes are TRBV6-1 and TRBJ1-1; D unclear. Trimming took off 5 bases at V and 1 base at J, with 8 bases between the two ends. The CDR3 runs 13 residues. In germline, CDR1 is MNHNS, CDR2 SASEGT. The CDR3 here is CASSTQENTEAFF. The CDR3 DNA reads as TGTGCCAGCAGTACCCAGGAGAACACTGAAGCTTTCTTT.

This clone occurred a few times. The chain carries TRBV7-9 and TRBJ2-2; TRBD2 matches at 7 bases. V trimming: 2 bases; J trimming: 6 bases; junction bases outside the gene matches: 3. CDR3 length: 14 residues. The germline CDR1 and CDR2 sequences are SEHNR and FQNEAQ (reference sequence). The CDR3 coding sequence is TGTGCCAGCAGCTTATCTGGGGGGGCCGGGGAGCTGTTTTTT. Amino acids: CASSLSGGAGELFF.

The chain recombines TRBV6-1 with TRBJ2-7; 8 nucleotides line up with TRBD1. V was pared by 6 bases and J by 3 bases, with 7 bases of the junction left unmatched. This CDR3 region has 14 residues. CDR1 is MNHNS, CDR2 SASEGT, per germline. The CDR3 sequence is CASRADRGIYEQYF. The CDR3 DNA reads TGTGCCAGCAGGGCAGACAGGGGAATCTACGAGCAGTACTTC.

V gene TRBV19 combines with J gene TRBJ1-2; 7 bases agree with TRBD1. In germline, CDR1 is LNHDA, CDR2 SQIVND (reference sequence). This CDR3 has 14 amino acids. V lost 7 bases and J lost 2; bases outside the gene matches: 7. CDR3 DNA sequence: TGTGCCAGTACGAAGGGGGCGGCCAACTATGGCTACACCTTC. This sequence encodes CASTKGAANYGYTF. Supplemented by reference TRBV19 and TRBJ1-2, the full variable domain reads DGGITQSPKYLFRKEGQNVTLSCEQNLNHDAMYWYRQDPGQGLRLIYYSQIVNDFQKGDIAEGYSVSREKKESFPLTVTSAQKNPTAFYLCASTKGAANYGYTFGSGTRLTVV.

The V and J genes are TRBV28 and TRBJ1-1, with a tentative D call TRBD1 (6 bases). CDR3 size: 15 residues. V lost 6 bases and J lost 3, with 17 bases in between. The germline CDR1 and CDR2 sequences are MDHEN and SYDVKM. CDR3 nucleotides: TGTGCCAGCAGGGGCCGGGACAACACGGACACTGAAGCTTTCTTT. This codes for CASRGRDNTDTEAFF.

This chain links TRBV2 with TRBJ1-1; 10 positions match TRBD1. The CDR3 has 17 residues. Germline CDR1 is SNHLY and CDR2 is FYNNEI. J lost 8 bases, V lost 6 bases, and 18 bases had no gene match. The CDR3 spells CASRSTGTGVSLGEAFF. The CDR3 DNA follows: TGTGCCAGCAGAAGTACCGGGACAGGGGTTTCTTTAGGAGAAGCTTTCTTT.

V and J are TRBV9 and TRBJ2-7, with 11 positions matching TRBD2. CDR1 is SGDLS, CDR2 YYNGEE, per germline. The CDR3 runs to 19 residues. The ends lost 0 bases at V and 7 bases at J; junction bases unmatched: 18. The CDR3 bases are TGTGCCAGCAGCGTAGGACAGGGGACTAGCGGAGAGTTTTATAAGGAGCAGTACTTC. This codes for CASSVGQGTSGEFYKEQYF.

The J gene is TRBJ2-7, the V gene TRBV7-8; D possibly corresponds to TRBD1 (5 bases). The V gene lost 1 base and the J gene lost 1 base, with 8 bases spanning the gap. The CDR3 length is 14 residues. Germline loops: CDR1 SGHVS, CDR2 FQNEAQ. The CDR3 loop reads CASSLGSGSYEQYF. Written as DNA, the CDR3 is TGTGCCAGCAGCTTAGGCTCAGGGTCCTACGAGCAGTACTTC.

This clone was seen a few times. The V and J genes are TRBV19 and TRBJ2-1; 7 bases agree with TRBD2. Trimming at V came to 5 bases and at J to 4 bases, leaving 8 bases not matched to a gene. CDR3 length: 15 residues. CDR1 and CDR2 from the germline V gene are LNHDA and SQIVND (reference sequence). CDR3 sequence (DNA): TGTGCCAGTAGTGCTAGCGGAACCAGGTACAATGAGCAGTTCTTC. It translates to CASSASGTRYNEQFF.

This clone showed up just a few times. The same CDR3 can be traced to other DNA sequences in this sample. The gene calls are TRBV19 and TRBJ2-2, with TRBD1 matching over 9 bases. From germline, CDR1 is LNHDA and CDR2 SQIVND (reference sequence). The CDR3 length is 15 residues. The V segment lost 2 bases and the J segment 4 bases; nucleotides outside the gene matches: 2. The CDR3 DNA is TGTGCCAGTAGTATAAGACAGGGGGGCACCGGGGAGCTGTTTTTT. This codes for CASSIRQGGTGELFF.

This chain uses TRBV5-1 with TRBJ2-1, with 12 bases that match TRBD2. This CDR3 has 16 amino acids. The V gene end was trimmed by 3 bases and the J gene end by 9 bases; junction bases not matched to a gene: 10. Germline loops: CDR1 SGHRS, CDR2 YFSETQ. As DNA, the CDR3 is TGCGCCAGCAGCTCGACTCCTAGCGGGAGGGCCACTGAGCAGTTCTTC. Translation gives CASSSTPSGRATEQFF. The full variable domain, rest sourced from reference TRBV5-1 and TRBJ2-1, is KAGVTQTPRYLIKTRGQQVTLSCSPISGHRSVSWYQQTPGQGLQFLFEYFSETQRNKGNFPGRFSGRQFSNSRSEMNVSTLELGDSALYLCASSSTPSGRATEQFFGPGTRLTVL.

The genes are TRBV29-1 and TRBJ2-1; D is unclear. Germline V gene sequence: CDR1 SQVTM, CDR2 ANQGSEA. V gave up 6 bases and J gave up 3 bases, with 3 bases separating them. The CDR3 runs to 10 residues. CDR3 loop: CSVHYNEQFF. The CDR3 DNA sequence: TGCAGCGTCCACTACAATGAGCAGTTCTTC.

This chain joins TRBV15 and TRBJ1-4, with D hard to call. Trimming removed 8 bases at V and 4 bases at J, with 11 bases between. Germline-derived CDR1 and CDR2 are LNHNV and YYDKDF (reference sequence). The CDR3 is 13 amino acids. The CDR3 region has the DNA TGTGCCACCGCGGCCAGAAATAATGAAAAACTGTTTTTT. It encodes CATAARNNEKLFF.

This clone was detected only a few times. The chain uses TRBV5-1 and TRBJ1-2; 7 bases match TRBD1. Per the germline V gene, CDR1 is SGHRS and CDR2 is YFSETQ. The CDR3 covers 13 residues. The V and J ends lost 5 bases and 4 bases, in that order; junction bases with no gene match: 5. CDR3 loop: CASSLTGTYGYTF. Written as DNA, the CDR3 is TGCGCCAGCAGTCTGACAGGGACCTATGGCTACACCTTC.

V gene TRBV28 combines with J gene TRBJ1-3; tentatively, D is TRBD1 (5 bases). Germline CDR1 and CDR2: MDHEN and SYDVKM. The CDR3 loop spans 15 amino acids. V lost 4 bases and J lost 0, with 10 bases in between. The CDR3 coding sequence is TGTGCCAGCAGTTCCCCGGGGGGCTCTGGAAACACCATATATTTT. Amino acids: CASSSPGGSGNTIYF.

The V and J genes are TRBV7-2 and TRBJ2-1, with 8 bases fitting TRBD1. CDR1 is SGHTA, CDR2 FQGNSA, per germline. The CDR3 is 15 residues long. V shed 5 bases, J shed 4 bases, and the junction held 7 bases outside the gene matches. This CDR3 is CASSRTGTGYNEQFF. The DNA of the CDR3 is TGTGCCAGCAGCCGAACCGGGACAGGTTACAATGAGCAGTTCTTC.

The chain joins TRBV4-1 to TRBJ2-2; the match to TRBD2 covers 8 bases. CDR1 is MGHRA, CDR2 YSYEKL, per germline. This CDR3 comprises 18 residues. The J segment lost 4 bases and the V segment lost 3 bases, leaving 13 bases of the junction unmatched. The CDR3, as DNA: TGCGCCAGCAGCCAGGGTAGGGCGGGGGGCATCTTCACCGGGGAGCTGTTTTTT. This codes for CASSQGRAGGIFTGELFF.

With respect to this clone: At one boundary the junction diverges from the germline segment, which might be a read error. The chain recombines TRBV7-9 with TRBJ1-2, with a possible D match to TRBD1 (6 bases). Germline loops: CDR1 SEHNR, CDR2 FQNEAQ (reference sequence). This CDR3 has 13 residues. CDR3 in amino acids: CASSLAKGDGHTF. CDR3 DNA: TGTGCCAGCAGCTTAGCCAAGGGGGATGGCCACACCTTC.